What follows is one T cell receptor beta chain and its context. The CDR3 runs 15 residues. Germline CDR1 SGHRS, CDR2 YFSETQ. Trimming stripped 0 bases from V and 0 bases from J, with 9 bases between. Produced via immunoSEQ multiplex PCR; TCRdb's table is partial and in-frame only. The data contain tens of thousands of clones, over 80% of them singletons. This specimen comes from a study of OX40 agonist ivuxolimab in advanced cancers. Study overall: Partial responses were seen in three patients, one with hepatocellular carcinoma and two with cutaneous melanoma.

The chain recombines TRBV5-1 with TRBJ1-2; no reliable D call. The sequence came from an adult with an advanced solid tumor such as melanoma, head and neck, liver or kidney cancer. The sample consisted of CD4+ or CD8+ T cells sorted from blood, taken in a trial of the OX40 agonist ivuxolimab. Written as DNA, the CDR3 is TGCGCCAGCAGCTTGGTTCCCGGTTCTAACTATGGCTACACCTTC. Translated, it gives CASSLVPGSNYGYTF.